The sequence of this T cell receptor (beta chain) was determined in a study of response to subunit inactivated influenza vaccine. Whole-study findings and limits: New T cells are recruited in small numbers by each seasonal influenza vaccination, according to the authors' suggestion.

This clonotype has only a few counts. Its antigen is currently unknown. CDR1 SNHLY and CDR2 FYNNEI come from the germline V gene. The CDR3 runs 14 residues. V gave up 6 bases and J gave up 7 bases; unmatched junction bases: 8. TCRdb ran MiXCR on the RT-PCR reads and lists one entry per CDR3 protein. The table records 600,000 to 700,000 distinct CDR3 sequences, roughly 15% of them present only once. The rearrangement joins TRBV2 to TRBJ2-1; 8 bases agree with TRBD1. The sequencing used PBMCs from blood, collected 14 to 15 days before vaccination. The TCR sequence derives from a man between 50 and 59 years old who received an inactivated influenza vaccine. CDR3 residues: CASRLGQEGNEQFF. In nucleotides, the CDR3 is TGTGCCAGCAGATTGGGACAGGAGGGTAATGAGCAGTTCTTC.